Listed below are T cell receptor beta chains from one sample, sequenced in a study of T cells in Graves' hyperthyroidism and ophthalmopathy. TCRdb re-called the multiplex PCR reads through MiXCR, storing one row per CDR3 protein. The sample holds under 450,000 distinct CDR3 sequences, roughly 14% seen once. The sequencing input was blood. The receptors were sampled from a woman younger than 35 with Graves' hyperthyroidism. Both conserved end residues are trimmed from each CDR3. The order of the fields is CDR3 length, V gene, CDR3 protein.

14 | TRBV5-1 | ASSHGLAGGGDTQY
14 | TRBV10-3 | AISDRAGAYNSPLH
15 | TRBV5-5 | ASSSGLAGGGLKTQY
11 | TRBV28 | ASSLRGGSEQY
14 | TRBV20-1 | SARPGTSGRAAEQY
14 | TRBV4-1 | ASSQQTDTPTYEQY
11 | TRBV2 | ASSIPGNQPQH
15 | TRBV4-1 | ASSQDRTQRGTGELF
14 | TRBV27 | ASSSYSGASRYEQY
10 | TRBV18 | ASSPRGDGYT
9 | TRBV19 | ASRGDHEQF
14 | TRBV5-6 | ASSLFTTGYTDTQY
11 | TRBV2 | ASRGDSGGQQF
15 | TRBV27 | ASSLPTGGPSSAPLH
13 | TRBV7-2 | ASSLAGAYVYEQY
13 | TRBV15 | ATRNQRENLNEQF
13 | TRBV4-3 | ASSQGRMGIGELF
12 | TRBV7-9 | ASSSRDRGDEQY
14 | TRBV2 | ASSEIGVHVTAEQY
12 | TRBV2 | ASRGALAKNIQY
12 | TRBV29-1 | SVEALAGRETQY
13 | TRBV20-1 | SARVPGTANTEAF
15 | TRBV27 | ASSDPPGRGAKNIQY
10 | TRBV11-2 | ASSQLDPEEY
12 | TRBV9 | ASSATTNTGELF
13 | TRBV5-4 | ASSFGGGNTGELF
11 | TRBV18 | ASSPSLNQPQH
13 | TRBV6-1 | ASSSRLARHNEQF
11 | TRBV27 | ASRTTGANEQY
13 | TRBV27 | ASSLSGDSSYEQY
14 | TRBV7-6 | ASSPRTSISYNEQF
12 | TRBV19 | ASSGSLSGNTIY
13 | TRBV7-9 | ASSLREISGNTIY
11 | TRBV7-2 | ASSWDNTYEQY
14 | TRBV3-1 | ASSRLAGGSTGELF
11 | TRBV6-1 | ASSSEVVTEAF
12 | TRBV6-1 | ASSSSGNSYEQY
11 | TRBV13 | ASSQILNTEAF
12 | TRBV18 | ASSPGVAGGEQF
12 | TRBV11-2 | ASSFGTAPTEAF
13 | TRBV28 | ASLTRGSSYNEQF
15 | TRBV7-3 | ASSYGLAGNGRNEQF
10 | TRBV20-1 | SADDIYNEQF
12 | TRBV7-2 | ASSLSGGGNEQF
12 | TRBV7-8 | ASSLRGSQETQY
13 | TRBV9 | ASSVRDRLTDTQY
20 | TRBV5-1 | ASSLKWTDRLAGGVGEETQY
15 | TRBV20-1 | SARGLGTSGGTDTQY
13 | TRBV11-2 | ASSLRGRLDYGYT
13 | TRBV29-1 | SVESWLPGANVLT
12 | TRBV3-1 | ATTRGTEPYEQY
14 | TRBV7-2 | ASSLAPRGGNQPQH
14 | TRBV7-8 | ASSFSQGSSNQPQH
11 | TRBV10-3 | AISGGGNEKLF
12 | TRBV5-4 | ASSLSGANEKLF
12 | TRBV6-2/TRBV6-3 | ASSYFGGGHIQY
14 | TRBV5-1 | ASSFRGPKARYEQY